This T cell receptor beta chain originates from a study of OX40 agonist ivuxolimab in advanced cancers. Autoimmune disease history or systemic immunosuppression was exclusionary. The study's findings and limits: Mean expanded clone counts were higher in CD8+ than CD4+ T cells. Not determined was the antigen specificity of the expanded peripheral T cells. Within 6 weeks, CD4+ and CD8+ blood T cells expanded clonally at 0.1 to 3.0 mg/kg.

This clone came up a few times. Its matching antigen is unknown. Trimming stripped 6 bases from V and 6 bases from J, with 20 bases between. This CDR3 comprises 15 residues. Per germline, CDR1 MDHEN and CDR2 SYDVKM. The table came from immunoSEQ multiplex PCR; TCRdb's copy has only in-frame clones and leaves some out. Of about 19,000 clones in the sample, under 90% were seen once. This chain connects TRBV28 to TRBJ1-1; D is unresolved. The TCR originated in an adult with an advanced solid tumor such as melanoma, head and neck, liver or kidney cancer. This sample comprised CD4+ or CD8+ T cells sorted from blood, obtained in a trial of the OX40 agonist ivuxolimab. Here the CDR3 DNA reads TGTGCCAGCAGCCTTTCGTCGTTCCCTCGGGCTGAAGCTTTCTTT. Protein: CASSLSSFPRAEAFF.